This T cell receptor beta chain was sequenced in a study of blood T cell repertoires in COVID-19. Only one count was recorded for this clone. Clones were sequenced by immunoSEQ multiplex PCR, and TCRdb holds only the in-frame ones, with some missing. The table lists around 230,000 clones, roughly 85% of them singletons. Sequenced: peripheral blood. The clonotype comes from a man aged 45-60 years with COVID-19, enrolled during active disease.

The CDR3, as DNA: TGTGCCAGCAGTTCCCATGTGACGGGGGGGTACAATGAGCAGTTCTTC. Protein: CASSSHVTGGYNEQFF. The genes are TRBV27 and TRBJ2-1, with 8 positions matching TRBD2. CDR3 length: 16 residues. From germline, CDR1 is MNHEY and CDR2 SMNVEV (reference sequence). V was clipped by 4 bases and J by 4 bases; unmatched bases: 9.